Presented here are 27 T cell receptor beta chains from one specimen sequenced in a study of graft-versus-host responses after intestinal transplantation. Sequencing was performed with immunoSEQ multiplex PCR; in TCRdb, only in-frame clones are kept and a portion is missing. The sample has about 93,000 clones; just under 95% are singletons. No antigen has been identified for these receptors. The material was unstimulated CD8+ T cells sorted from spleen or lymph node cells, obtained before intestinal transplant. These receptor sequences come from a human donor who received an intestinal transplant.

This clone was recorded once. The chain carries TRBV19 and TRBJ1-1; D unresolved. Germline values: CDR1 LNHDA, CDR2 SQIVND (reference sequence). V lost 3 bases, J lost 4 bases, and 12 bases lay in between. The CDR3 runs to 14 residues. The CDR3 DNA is TGTGCCAGTAGTATTAGGGCAGGAGGCACTGAAGCTTTCTTT. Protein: CASSIRAGGTEAFF.

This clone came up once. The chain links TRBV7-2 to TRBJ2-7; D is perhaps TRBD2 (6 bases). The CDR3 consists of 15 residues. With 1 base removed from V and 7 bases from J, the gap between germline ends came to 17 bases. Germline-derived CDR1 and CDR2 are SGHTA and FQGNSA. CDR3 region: CASSLVPGDAGEQYF. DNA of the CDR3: TGTGCCAGCAGCTTAGTCCCGGGAGACGCGGGTGAGCAGTACTTC.

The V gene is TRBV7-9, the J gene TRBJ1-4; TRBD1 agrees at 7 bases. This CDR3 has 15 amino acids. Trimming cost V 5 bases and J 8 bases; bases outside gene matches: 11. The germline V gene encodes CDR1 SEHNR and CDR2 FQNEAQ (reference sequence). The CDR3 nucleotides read TGTGCCAGCAGCCCCGACAGGGCTGGGAGGGAAAAACTGTTTTTT. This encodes CASSPDRAGREKLFF.

CDR3 amino acids: CASSLIALAGEDNEQFF. The CDR3 region has the DNA TGTGCCAGCAGCTTGATCGCTCTAGCGGGAGAGGACAATGAGCAGTTCTTC. The chain carries TRBV5-6 and TRBJ2-1; the match to TRBD2 covers 10 bases. This CDR3 has 17 amino acids. In germline, CDR1 is SGHDT, CDR2 YYEEEE. V was clipped by 1 base and J by 5 bases; unmatched bases: 9.

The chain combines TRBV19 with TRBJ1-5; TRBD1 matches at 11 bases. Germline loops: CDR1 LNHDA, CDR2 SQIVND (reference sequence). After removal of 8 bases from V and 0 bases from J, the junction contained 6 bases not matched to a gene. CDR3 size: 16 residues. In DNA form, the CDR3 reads TGTGCCAGTCGTTGGGACAGGGGGACTAGCAATCAGCCCCAGCATTTT. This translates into CASRWDRGTSNQPQHF.

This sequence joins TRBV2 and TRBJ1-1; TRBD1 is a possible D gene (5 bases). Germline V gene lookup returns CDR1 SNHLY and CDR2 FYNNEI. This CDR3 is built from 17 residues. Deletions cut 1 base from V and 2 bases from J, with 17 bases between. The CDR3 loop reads CASSEEGLSRANTEAFF. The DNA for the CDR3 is TGTGCCAGCAGTGAAGAGGGTTTGAGCAGGGCCAACACTGAAGCTTTCTTT.

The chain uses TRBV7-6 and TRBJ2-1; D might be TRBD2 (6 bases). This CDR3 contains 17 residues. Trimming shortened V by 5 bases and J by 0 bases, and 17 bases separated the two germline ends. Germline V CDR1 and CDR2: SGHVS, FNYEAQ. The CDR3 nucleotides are TGTGCCAGCAGCCCGAGCGCGGCGGGAAGCTCCTACAATGAGCAGTTCTTC. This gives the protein CASSPSAAGSSYNEQFF.

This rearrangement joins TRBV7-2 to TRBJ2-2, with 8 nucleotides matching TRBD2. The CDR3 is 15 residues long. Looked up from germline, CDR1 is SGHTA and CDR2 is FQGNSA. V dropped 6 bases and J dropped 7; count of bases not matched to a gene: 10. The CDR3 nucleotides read TGTGCCAGCAGTCCCCAAGCGGGGGAGGGCGGGGAGCTGTTTTTT. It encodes CASSPQAGEGGELFF. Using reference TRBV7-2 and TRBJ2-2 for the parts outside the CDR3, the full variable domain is GAGVSQSPSNKVTEKGKDVELRCDPISGHTALYWYRQSLGQGLEFLIYFQGNSAPDKSGLPSDRFSAERTGGSVSTLTIQRTQQEDSAVYLCASSPQAGEGGELFFGEGSRLTVL.

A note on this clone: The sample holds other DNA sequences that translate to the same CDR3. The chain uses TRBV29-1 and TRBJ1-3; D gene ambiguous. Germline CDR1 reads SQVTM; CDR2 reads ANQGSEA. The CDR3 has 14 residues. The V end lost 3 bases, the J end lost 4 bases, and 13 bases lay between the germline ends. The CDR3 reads CSVDSGRYGNTIYF. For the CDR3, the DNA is TGCAGCGTTGATTCGGGAAGGTACGGAAACACCATATATTTT.

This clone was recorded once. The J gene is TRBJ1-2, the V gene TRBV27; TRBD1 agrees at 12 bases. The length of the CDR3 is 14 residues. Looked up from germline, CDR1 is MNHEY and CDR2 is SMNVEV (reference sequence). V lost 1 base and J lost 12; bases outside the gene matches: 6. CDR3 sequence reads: CASSLFAGQGADTF. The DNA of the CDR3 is TGTGCCAGCAGTTTATTTGCGGGACAGGGGGCTGACACCTTC.

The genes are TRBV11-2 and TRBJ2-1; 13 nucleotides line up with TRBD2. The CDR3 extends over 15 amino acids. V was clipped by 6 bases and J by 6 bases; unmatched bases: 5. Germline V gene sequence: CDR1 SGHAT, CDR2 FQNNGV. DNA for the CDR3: TGTGCCAGCAGTCACGGACTAGCGGGAGTCAATGAGCAGTTCTTC. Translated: CASSHGLAGVNEQFF.

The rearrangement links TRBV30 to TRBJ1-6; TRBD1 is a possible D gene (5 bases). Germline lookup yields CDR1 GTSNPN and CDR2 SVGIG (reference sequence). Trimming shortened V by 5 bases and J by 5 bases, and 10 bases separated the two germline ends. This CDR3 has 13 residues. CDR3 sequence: CAWQTVDNSPLHF. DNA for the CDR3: TGTGCCTGGCAGACAGTGGATAATTCACCCCTCCACTTT.

The CDR3 is CASSQEWPSTDTQYF. CDR3 nucleotides: TGCGCCAGCAGCCAAGAGTGGCCGAGCACAGATACGCAGTATTTT. The chain links TRBV4-3 to TRBJ2-3; D call uncertain. In germline, CDR1 is LGHNA, CDR2 YSLEER. V lost 0 bases and J lost 0, with 7 bases in between. The CDR3 length is 15 residues.

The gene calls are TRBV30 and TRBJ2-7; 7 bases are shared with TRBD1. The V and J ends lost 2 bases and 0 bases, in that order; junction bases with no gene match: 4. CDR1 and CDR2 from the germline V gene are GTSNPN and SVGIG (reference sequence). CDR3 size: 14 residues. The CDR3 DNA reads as TGTGCCTGGAGTTCCGGGACAGTCTCCTACGAGCAGTACTTC. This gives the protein CAWSSGTVSYEQYF.

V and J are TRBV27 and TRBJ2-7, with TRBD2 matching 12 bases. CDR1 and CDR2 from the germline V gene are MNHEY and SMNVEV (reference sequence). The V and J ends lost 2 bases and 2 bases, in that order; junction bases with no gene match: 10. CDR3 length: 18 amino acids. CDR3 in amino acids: CASSLVLAGGQGAYEQYF. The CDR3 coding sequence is TGTGCCAGCAGTTTAGTACTAGCGGGAGGTCAAGGGGCCTACGAGCAGTACTTC.

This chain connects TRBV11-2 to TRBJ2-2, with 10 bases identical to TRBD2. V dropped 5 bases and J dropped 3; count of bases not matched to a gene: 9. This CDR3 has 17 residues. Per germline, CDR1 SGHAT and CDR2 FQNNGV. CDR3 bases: TGTGCCAGCAGCAACCCTAGCGGGAGTATGGACACCGGGGAGCTGTTTTTT. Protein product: CASSNPSGSMDTGELFF. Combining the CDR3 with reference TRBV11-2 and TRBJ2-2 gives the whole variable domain EAGVAQSPRYKIIEKRQSVAFWCNPISGHATLYWYQQILGQGPKLLIQFQNNGVVDDSQLPKDRFSAERLKGVDSTLKIQPAKLEDSAVYLCASSNPSGSMDTGELFFGEGSRLTVL.

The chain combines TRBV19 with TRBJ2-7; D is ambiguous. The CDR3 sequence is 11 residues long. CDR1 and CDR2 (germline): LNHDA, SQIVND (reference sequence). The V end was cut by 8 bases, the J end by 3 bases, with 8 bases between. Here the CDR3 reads CASGPVYEQYF. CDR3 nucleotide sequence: TGTGCCAGTGGCCCAGTCTACGAGCAGTACTTC.

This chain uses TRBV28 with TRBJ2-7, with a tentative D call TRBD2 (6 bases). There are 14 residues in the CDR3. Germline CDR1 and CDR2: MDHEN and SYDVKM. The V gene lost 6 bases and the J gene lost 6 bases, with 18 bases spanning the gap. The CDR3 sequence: CASSRPAGWGEQYF. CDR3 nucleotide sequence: TGTGCCAGCAGCCGGCCGGCGGGATGGGGCGAGCAGTACTTC.

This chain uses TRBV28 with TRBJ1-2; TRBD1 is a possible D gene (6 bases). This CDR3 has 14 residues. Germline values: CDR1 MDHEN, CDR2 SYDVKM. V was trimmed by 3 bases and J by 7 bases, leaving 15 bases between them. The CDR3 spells CASSFSPTGSGYTF. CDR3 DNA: TGTGCCAGCAGTTTTTCACCTACAGGGTCTGGCTACACCTTC.

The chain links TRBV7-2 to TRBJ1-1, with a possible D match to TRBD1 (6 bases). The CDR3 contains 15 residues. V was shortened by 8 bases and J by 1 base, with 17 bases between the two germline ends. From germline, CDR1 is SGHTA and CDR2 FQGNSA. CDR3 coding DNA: TGTGCCAGCCAGAAAACACCGGGACAGAACACTGAAGCTTTCTTT. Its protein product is CASQKTPGQNTEAFF.

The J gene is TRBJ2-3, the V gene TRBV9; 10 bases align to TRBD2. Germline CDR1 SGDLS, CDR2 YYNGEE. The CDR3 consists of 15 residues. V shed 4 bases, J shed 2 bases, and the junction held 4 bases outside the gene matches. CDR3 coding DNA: TGTGCCAGCAGCCCCGGACTAGCGGACACAGATACGCAGTATTTT. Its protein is CASSPGLADTDTQYF.

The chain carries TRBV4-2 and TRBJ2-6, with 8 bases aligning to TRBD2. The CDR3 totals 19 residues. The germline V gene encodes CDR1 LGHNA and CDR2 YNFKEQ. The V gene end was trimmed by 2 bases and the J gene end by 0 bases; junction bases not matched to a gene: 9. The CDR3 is CASSQQTGLGASGANVLTF. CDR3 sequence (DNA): TGTGCCAGCAGCCAACAAACGGGACTAGGGGCCTCTGGGGCCAACGTCCTGACTTTC.

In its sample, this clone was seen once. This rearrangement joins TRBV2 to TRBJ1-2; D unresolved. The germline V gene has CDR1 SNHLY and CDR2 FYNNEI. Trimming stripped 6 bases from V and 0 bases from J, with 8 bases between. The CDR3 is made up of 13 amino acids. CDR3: CASREVANYGYTF. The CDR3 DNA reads TGTGCCAGCAGGGAGGTAGCTAACTATGGCTACACCTTC.

This CDR3 reads CASSQDYQGREGRIDTQYF. The CDR3 coding sequence is TGCGCCAGCAGCCAAGATTATCAAGGCCGGGAGGGCCGAATAGATACGCAGTATTTT. The chain joins TRBV4-1 to TRBJ2-3; 8 bases are a match to TRBD2. This CDR3 has 19 residues. The ends lost 0 bases at V and 5 bases at J; junction bases unmatched: 16. Germline lookup yields CDR1 MGHRA and CDR2 YSYEKL.

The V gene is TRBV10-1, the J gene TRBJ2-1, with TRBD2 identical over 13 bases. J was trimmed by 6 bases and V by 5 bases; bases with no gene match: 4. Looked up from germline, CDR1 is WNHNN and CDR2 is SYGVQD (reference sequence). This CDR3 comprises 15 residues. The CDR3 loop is CASSSGLAGSNEQFF. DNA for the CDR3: TGCGCCAGCAGTTCGGGACTAGCGGGGAGCAATGAGCAGTTCTTC.

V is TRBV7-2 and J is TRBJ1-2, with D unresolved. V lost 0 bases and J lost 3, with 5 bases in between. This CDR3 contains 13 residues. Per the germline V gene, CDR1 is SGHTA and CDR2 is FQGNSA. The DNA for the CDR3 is TGTGCCAGCAGCTTAGCCACTGACTATGGCTACACCTTC. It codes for CASSLATDYGYTF. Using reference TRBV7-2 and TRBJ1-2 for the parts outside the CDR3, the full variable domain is GAGVSQSPSNKVTEKGKDVELRCDPISGHTALYWYRQSLGQGLEFLIYFQGNSAPDKSGLPSDRFSAERTGGSVSTLTIQRTQQEDSAVYLCASSLATDYGYTFGSGTRLTVV.

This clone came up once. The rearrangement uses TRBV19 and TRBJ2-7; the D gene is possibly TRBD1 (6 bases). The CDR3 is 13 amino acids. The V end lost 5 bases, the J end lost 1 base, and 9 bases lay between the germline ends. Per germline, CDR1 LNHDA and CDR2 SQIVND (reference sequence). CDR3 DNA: TGTGCCAGTAGTCCAGGACAGTCCTACGAGCAGTACTTC. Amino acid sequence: CASSPGQSYEQYF.